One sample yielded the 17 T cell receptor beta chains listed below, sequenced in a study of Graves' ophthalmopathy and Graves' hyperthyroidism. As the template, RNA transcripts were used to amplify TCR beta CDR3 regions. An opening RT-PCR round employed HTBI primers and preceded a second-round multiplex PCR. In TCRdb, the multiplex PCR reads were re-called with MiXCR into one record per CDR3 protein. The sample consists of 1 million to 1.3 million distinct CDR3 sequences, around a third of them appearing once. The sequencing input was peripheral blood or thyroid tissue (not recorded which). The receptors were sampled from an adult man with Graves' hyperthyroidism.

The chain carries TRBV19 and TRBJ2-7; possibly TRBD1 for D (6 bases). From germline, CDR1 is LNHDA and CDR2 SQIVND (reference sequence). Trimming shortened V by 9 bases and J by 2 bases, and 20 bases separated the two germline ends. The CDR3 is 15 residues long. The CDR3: CASRRGRGDTYEQYF. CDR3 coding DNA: TGTGCCAGCAGACGGGGCAGGGGAGACACCTACGAGCAGTACTTC.

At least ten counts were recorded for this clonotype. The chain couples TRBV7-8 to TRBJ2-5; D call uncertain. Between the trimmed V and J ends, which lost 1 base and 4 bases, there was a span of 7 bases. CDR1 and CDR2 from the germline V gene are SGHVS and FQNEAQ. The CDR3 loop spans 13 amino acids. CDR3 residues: CASSLGQRETQYF. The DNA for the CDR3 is TGTGCCAGCAGCTTAGGGCAGCGAGAGACCCAGTACTTC.

CDR3 sequence: CASSLERVPGYGYTF. The DNA for the CDR3 is TGTGCCAGCAGCTTAGAACGGGTGCCCGGCTATGGCTACACCTTC. The genes are TRBV7-4 and TRBJ1-2; D not certain. Trimming took off 1 base at V and 4 bases at J, with 13 bases between the two ends. This CDR3 spans 15 amino acids. Germline V CDR1 and CDR2: SGHVT, SQSDAQ.

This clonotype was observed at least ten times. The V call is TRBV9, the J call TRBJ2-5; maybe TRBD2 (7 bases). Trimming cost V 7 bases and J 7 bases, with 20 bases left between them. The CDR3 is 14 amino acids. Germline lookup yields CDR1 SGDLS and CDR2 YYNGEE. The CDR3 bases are TGTGCCAGCGGGACTACTTCTCCACAGGGGACCCAGTACTTC. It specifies CASGTTSPQGTQYF.

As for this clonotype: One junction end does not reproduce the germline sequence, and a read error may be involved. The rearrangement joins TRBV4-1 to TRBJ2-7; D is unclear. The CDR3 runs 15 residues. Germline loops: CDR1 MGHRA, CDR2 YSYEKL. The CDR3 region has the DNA TGTGCCAGCAGCCAAGATGGGCAGAGCTCCCACGAGCAGTACTTC. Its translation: CASSQDGQSSHEQYF.

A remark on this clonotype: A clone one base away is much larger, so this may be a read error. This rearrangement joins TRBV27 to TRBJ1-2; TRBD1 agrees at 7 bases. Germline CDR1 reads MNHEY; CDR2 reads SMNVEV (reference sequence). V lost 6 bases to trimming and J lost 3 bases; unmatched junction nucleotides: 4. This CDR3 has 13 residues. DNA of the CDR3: TGTGCCAGCAGCACGACAGGGCACTATGGCTACACCTTC. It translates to CASSTTGHYGYTF.

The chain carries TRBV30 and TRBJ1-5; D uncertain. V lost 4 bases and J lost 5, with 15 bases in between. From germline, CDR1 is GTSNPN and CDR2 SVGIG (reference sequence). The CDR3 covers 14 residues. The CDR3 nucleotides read TGTGCCTGGAACCGGGCCTTACCGGATCAGCCCCAGCATTTT. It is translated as CAWNRALPDQPQHF.

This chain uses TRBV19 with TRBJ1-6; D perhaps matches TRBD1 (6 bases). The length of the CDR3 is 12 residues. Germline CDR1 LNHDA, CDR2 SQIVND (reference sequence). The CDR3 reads CASGDKGSPLHF. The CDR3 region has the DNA TGTGCAAGTGGGGACAAGGGATCACCCCTCCACTTT.

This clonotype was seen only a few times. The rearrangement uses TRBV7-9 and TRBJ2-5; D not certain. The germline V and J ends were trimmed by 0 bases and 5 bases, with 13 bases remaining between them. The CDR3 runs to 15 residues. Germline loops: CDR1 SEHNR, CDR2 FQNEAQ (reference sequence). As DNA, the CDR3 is TGTGCCAGCAGCTTAGCGGGCAGGCCGTACGAGACCCAGTACTTC. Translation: CASSLAGRPYETQYF.

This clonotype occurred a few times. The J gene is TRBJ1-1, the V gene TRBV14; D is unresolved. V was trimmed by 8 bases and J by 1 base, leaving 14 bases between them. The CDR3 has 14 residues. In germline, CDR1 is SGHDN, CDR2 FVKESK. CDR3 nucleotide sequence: TGTGCCAGCTCACCGACCGATCCGAACACTGAAGCTTTCTTT. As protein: CASSPTDPNTEAFF.

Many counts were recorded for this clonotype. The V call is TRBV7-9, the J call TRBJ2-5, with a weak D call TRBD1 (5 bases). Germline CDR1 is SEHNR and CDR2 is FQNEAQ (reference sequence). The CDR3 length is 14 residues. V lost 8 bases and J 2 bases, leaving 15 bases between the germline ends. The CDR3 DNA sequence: TGTGCCAGCCAGGGCCAGGACGGACAAGAGACCCAGTACTTC. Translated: CASQGQDGQETQYF. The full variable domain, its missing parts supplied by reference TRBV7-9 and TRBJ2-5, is DTGVSQNPRHKITKRGQNVTFRCDPISEHNRLYWYRQTLGQGPEFLTYFQNEAQLEKSRLLSDRFSAERPKGSFSTLEIQRTEQGDSAMYLCASQGQDGQETQYFGPGTRLLVL.

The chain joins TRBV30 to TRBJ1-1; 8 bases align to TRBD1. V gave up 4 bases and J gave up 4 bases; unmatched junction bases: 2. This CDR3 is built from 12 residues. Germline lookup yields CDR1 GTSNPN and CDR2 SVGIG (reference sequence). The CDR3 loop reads CAWTGGGTEAFF. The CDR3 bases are TGTGCCTGGACAGGGGGCGGCACTGAAGCTTTCTTT.

This CDR3 reads CASSYTGTRIGDTIYF. CDR3 DNA sequence: TGTGCCAGCAGTTACACCGGGACCCGAATTGGGGACACCATATATTTT. The genes are TRBV6-1 and TRBJ1-3, with D possibly TRBD1 on 5 matching bases. The CDR3 extends over 16 amino acids. Deletions cut 5 bases from V and 8 bases from J, with 22 bases between. Looked up from germline, CDR1 is MNHNS and CDR2 is SASEGT.

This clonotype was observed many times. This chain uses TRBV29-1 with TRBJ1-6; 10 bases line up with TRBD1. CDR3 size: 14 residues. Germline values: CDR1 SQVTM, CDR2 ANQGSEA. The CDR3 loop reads CSIKVGTGDSPLHF. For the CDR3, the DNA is TGCAGTATAAAGGTGGGGACAGGGGATTCACCCCTCCACTTT.

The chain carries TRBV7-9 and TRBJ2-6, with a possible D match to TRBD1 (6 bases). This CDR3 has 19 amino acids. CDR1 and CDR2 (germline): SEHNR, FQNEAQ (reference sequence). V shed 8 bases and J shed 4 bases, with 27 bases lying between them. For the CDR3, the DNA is TGTGCCAGCTCCCAGGGAGCACAGGGAGCCCACAGCGGGGCCAACGTCCTGACTTTC. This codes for CASSQGAQGAHSGANVLTF.

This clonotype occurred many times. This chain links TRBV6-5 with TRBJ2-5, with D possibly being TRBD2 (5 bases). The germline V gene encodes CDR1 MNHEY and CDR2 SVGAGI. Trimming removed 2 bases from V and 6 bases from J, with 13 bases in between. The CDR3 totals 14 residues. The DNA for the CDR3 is TGTGCCAGCAGTTACGGGAGTTCGCGGAAGACCCAGTACTTC. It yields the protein CASSYGSSRKTQYF.

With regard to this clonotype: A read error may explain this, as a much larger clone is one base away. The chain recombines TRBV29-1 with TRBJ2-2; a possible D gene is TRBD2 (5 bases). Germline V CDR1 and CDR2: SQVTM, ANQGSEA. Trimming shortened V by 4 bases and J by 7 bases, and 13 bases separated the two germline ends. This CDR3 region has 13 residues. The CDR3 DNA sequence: TGCAGCGTTGCAGCGGAAAGACGCGGGGAGCTGTTTTTT. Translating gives CSVAAERRGELFF.